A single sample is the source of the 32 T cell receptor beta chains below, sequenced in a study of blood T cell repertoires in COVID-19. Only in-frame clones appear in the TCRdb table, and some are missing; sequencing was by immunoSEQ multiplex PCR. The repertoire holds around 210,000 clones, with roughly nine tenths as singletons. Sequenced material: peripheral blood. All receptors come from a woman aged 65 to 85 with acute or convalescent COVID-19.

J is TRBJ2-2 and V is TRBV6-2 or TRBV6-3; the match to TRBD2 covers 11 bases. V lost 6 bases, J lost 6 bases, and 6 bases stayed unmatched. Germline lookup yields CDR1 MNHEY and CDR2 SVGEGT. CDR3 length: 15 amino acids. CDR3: CASSLTSGRSGELFF. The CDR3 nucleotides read TGTGCCAGCAGCCTTACTAGCGGGAGATCCGGGGAGCTGTTTTTT.

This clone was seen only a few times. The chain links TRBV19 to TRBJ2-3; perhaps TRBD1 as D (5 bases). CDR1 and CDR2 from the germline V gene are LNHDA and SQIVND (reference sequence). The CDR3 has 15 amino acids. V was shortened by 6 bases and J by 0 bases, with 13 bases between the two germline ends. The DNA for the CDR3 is TGTGCCAGTAGGGGAAGGGGTGACAGCACAGATACGCAGTATTTT. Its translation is CASRGRGDSTDTQYF. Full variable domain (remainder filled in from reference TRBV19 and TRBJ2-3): DGGITQSPKYLFRKEGQNVTLSCEQNLNHDAMYWYRQDPGQGLRLIYYSQIVNDFQKGDIAEGYSVSREKKESFPLTVTSAQKNPTAFYLCASRGRGDSTDTQYFGPGTRLTVL.

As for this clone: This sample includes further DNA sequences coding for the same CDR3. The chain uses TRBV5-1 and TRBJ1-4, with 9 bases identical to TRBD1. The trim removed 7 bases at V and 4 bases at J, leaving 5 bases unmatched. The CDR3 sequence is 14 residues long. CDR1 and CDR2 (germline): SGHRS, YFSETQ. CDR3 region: CASSPGQGNEKLFF. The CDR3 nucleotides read TGCGCCAGCTCCCCGGGACAGGGTAATGAAAAACTGTTTTTT.

For the CDR3, the DNA is TGTGCCAGCAGCCCAGGACAGGGGATTGACTATGGCTACACCTTC. This translates into CASSPGQGIDYGYTF. The chain has TRBV7-9 and TRBJ1-2; 9 bases fit TRBD1. V was clipped by 5 bases and J by 3 bases; unmatched bases: 7. CDR3 size: 15 residues. CDR1 is SEHNR, CDR2 FQNEAQ, per germline (reference sequence).

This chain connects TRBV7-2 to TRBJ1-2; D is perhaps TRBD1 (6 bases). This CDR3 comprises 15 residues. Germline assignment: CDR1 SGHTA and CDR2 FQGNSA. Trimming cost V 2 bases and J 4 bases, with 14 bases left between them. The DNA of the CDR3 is TGTGCCAGCAGCTTACCCCAGCGGGGGCCCTATGGCTACACCTTC. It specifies CASSLPQRGPYGYTF.

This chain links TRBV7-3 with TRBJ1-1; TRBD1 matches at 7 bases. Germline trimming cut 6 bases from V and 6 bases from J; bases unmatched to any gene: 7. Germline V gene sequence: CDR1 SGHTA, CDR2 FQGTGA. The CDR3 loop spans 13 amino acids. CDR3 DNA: TGTGCCAGCAGTTTGGAGGGGGCGGCTGAAGCTTTCTTT. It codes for CASSLEGAAEAFF.

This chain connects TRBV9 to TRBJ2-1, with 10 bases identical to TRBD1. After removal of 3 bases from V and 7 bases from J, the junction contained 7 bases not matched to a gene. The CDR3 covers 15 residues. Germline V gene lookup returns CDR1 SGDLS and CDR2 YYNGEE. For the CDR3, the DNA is TGTGCCAGCAGCGACCGGGACAGGGGAGGGAATGAGCAGTTCTTC. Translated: CASSDRDRGGNEQFF.

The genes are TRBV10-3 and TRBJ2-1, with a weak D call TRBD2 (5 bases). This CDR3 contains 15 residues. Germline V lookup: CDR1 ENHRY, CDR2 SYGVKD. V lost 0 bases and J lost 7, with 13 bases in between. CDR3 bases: TGTGCCATCAGTGAGTCGCGGGTAGTAGGAAATGAGCAGTTCTTC. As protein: CAISESRVVGNEQFF.

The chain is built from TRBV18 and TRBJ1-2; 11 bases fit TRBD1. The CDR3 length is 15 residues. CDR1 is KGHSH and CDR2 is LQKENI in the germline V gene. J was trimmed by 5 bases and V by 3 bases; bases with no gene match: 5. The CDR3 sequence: CASSPGTGGRYGYTF. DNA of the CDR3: TGTGCCAGCTCACCTGGGACAGGGGGTCGGTATGGCTACACCTTC.

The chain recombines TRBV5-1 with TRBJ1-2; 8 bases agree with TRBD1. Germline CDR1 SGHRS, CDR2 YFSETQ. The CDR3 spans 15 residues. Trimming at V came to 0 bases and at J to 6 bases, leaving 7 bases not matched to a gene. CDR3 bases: TGCGCCAGCAGCTTGGGACAGGGGTCAAGGGATGGCTACACCTTC. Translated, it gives CASSLGQGSRDGYTF.

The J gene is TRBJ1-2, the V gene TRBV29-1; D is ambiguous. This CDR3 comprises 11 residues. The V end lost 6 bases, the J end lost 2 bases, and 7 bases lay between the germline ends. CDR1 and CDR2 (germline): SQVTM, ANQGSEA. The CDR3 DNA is TGCAGCGTCGGGGTAAACTATGGCTACACCTTC. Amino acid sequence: CSVGVNYGYTF.

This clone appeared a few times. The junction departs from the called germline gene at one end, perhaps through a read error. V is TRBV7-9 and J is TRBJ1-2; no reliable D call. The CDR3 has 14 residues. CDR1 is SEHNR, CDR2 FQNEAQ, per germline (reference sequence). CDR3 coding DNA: TGTGCCAGCAGCGTAGCAAGTCACACCTCCGGCTACACCTTC. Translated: CASSVASHTSGYTF. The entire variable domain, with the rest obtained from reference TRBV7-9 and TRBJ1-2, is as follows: DTGVSQNPRHKITKRGQNVTFRCDPISEHNRLYWYRQTLGQGPEFLTYFQNEAQLEKSRLLSDRFSAERPKGSFSTLEIQRTEQGDSAMYLCASSVASHTSGYTFGSGTRLTVV.

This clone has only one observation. The CDR3 DNA sequence: TGTGCCAGCAGCCGACTAGGCCGCGACGAGCAGTACTTC. It translates to CASSRLGRDEQYF. This chain uses TRBV28 with TRBJ2-7; the D gene is possibly TRBD2 (6 bases). The CDR3 contains 13 residues. Germline CDR1 is MDHEN and CDR2 is SYDVKM. Trimming left V 6 bases short and J 5 bases short, with 14 bases between. Supplemented by reference TRBV28 and TRBJ2-7, the full variable domain reads DVKVTQSSRYLVKRTGEKVFLECVQDMDHENMFWYRQDPGLGLRLIYFSYDVKMKEKGDIPEGYSVSREKKERFSLILESASTNQTSMYLCASSRLGRDEQYFGPGTRLTVT.

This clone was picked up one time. In DNA, the CDR3 is TGCGCCAGCAGCTTCGGGACAGCCTACGAGCAGTACTTC. This codes for CASSFGTAYEQYF. V and J are TRBV5-1 and TRBJ2-7, with 7 bases lining up with TRBD1. Germline V gives CDR1 SGHRS, CDR2 YFSETQ. This CDR3 has 13 amino acids. Trimming cost V 2 bases and J 2 bases; bases outside gene matches: 1.

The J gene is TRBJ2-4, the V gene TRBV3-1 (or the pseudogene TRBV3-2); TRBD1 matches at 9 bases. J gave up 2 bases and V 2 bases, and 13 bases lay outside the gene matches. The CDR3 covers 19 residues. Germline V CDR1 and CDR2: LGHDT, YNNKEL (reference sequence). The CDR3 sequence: CASSQRGGQGLRTKNIQYF. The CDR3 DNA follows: TGTGCCAGCAGCCAAAGGGGGGGACAGGGCCTCCGTACCAAAAACATTCAGTACTTC.

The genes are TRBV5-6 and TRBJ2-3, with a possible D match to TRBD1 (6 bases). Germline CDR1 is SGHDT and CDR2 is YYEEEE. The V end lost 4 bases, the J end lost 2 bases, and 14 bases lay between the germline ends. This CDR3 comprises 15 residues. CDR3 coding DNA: TGTGCCAGCAGCCCCCTCAGGGGCCACACAGATACGCAGTATTTT. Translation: CASSPLRGHTDTQYF.

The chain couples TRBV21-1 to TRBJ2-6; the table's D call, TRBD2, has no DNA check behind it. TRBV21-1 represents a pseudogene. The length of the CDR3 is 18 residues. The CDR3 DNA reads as TGTGCCAGCATTAAAAAATTGCCAGGAGGGTCCGGGGCCAACGTCCTGACTTTC. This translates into CASIKKLPGGSGANVLTF.

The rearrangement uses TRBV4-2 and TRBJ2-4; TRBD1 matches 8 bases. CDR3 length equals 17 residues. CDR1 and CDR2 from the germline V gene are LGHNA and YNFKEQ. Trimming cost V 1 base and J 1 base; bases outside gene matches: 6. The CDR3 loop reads CASSQGTGMVAKNIQYF. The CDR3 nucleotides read TGTGCCAGCAGCCAAGGGACAGGGATGGTGGCCAAAAACATTCAGTACTTC.

As DNA, the CDR3 is TGCGCCAGCAGCTTACAACCGACAGGTTACTATGGCTACACCTTC. It is translated as CASSLQPTGYYGYTF. The rearrangement uses TRBV5-1 and TRBJ1-2, with a weak D call TRBD1 (6 bases). Germline V CDR1 and CDR2: SGHRS, YFSETQ. The CDR3 covers 15 residues. V lost 2 bases and J lost 3, with 14 bases in between. Full variable domain (outside the CDR3, taken from reference TRBV5-1 and TRBJ1-2): KAGVTQTPRYLIKTRGQQVTLSCSPISGHRSVSWYQQTPGQGLQFLFEYFSETQRNKGNFPGRFSGRQFSNSRSEMNVSTLELGDSALYLCASSLQPTGYYGYTFGSGTRLTVV.

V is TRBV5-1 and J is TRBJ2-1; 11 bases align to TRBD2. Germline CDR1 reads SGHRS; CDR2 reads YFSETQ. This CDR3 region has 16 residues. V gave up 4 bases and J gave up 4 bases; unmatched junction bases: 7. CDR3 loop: CASSALGTSGYNEQFF. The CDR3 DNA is TGCGCCAGCAGCGCCCTAGGGACTAGCGGTTACAATGAGCAGTTCTTC.

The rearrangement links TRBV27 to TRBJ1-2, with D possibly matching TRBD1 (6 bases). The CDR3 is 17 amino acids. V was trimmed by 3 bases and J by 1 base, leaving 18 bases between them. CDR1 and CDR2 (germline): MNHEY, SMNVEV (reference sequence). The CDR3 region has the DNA TGTGCCAGCAGTTTTCGGGCAAGGACAGATTATAACTATGGCTACACCTTC. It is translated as CASSFRARTDYNYGYTF.

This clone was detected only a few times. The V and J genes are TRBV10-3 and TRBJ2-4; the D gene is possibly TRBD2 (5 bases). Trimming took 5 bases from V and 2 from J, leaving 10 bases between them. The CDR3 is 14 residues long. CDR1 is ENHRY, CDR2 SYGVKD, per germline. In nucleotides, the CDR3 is TGTGCCATCAGTAGCGGCGGGTCCAAAAACATTCAGTACTTC. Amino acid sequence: CAISSGGSKNIQYF.

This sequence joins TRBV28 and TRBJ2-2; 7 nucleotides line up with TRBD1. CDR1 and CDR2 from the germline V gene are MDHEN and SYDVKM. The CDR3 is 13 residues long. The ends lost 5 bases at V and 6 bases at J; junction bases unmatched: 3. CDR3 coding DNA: TGTGCCAGCAGTACAGGGGTCCCCGGGGAGCTGTTTTTT. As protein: CASSTGVPGELFF.

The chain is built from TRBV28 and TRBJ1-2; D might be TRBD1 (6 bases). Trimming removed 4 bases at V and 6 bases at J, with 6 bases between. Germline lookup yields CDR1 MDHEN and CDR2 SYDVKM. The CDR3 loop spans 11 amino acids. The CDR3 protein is CASSYRDGYTF. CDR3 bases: TGTGCCAGCAGTTACAGGGATGGCTACACCTTC.

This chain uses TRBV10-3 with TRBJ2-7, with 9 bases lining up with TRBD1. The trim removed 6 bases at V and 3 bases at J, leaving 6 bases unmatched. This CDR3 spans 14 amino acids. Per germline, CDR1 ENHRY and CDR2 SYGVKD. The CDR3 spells CAISPGQGYYEQYF. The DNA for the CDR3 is TGTGCCATCAGCCCGGGACAGGGATACTACGAGCAGTACTTC.

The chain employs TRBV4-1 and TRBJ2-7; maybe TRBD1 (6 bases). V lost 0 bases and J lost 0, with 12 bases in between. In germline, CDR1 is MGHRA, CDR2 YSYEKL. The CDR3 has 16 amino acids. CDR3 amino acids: CASSQEGAVPSYEQYF. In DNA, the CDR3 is TGCGCCAGCAGCCAAGAGGGGGCGGTACCCTCCTACGAGCAGTACTTC.

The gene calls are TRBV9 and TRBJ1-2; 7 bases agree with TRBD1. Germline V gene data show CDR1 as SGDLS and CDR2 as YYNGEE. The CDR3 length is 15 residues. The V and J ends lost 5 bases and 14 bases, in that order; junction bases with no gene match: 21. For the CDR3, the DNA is TGTGCCAGCAGTAGTTTCGATAGGGACAGAAGGGGTCTTACCTTC. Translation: CASSSFDRDRRGLTF.

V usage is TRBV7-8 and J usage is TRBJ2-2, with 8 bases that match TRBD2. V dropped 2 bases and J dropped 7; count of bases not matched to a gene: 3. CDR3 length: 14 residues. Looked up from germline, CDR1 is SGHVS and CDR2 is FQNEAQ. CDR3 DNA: TGTGCCAGCAGCTTAATCAGCGGGGGCGGGGAGCTGTTTTTT. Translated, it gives CASSLISGGGELFF.

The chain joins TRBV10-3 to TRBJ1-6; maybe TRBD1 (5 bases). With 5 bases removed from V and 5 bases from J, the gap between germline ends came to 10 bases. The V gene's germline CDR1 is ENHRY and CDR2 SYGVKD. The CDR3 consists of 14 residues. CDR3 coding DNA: TGTGCCATCAGTCCGGGGGAGAATAATTCACCCCTCCACTTT. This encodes CAISPGENNSPLHF.

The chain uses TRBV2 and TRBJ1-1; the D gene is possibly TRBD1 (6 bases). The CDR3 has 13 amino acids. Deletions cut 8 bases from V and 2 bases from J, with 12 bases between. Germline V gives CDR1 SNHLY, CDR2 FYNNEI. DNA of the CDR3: TGTGCCAGCTTTAGACAGGTAAACACTGAAGCTTTCTTT. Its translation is CASFRQVNTEAFF.

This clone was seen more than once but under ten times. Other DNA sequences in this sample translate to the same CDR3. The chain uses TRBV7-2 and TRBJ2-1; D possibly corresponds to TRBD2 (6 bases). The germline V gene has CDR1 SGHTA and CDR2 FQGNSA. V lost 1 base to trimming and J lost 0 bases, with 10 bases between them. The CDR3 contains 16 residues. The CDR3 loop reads CASSLVGGSSYNEQFF. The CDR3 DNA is TGTGCCAGCAGCTTAGTTGGGGGGAGCTCCTACAATGAGCAGTTCTTC.

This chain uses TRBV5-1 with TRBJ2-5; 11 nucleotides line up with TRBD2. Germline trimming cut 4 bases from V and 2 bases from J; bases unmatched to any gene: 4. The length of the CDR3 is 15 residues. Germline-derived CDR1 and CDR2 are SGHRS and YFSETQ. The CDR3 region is CASSPRLAGQETQYF. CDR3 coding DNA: TGCGCCAGCAGCCCCAGACTAGCGGGGCAAGAGACCCAGTACTTC.